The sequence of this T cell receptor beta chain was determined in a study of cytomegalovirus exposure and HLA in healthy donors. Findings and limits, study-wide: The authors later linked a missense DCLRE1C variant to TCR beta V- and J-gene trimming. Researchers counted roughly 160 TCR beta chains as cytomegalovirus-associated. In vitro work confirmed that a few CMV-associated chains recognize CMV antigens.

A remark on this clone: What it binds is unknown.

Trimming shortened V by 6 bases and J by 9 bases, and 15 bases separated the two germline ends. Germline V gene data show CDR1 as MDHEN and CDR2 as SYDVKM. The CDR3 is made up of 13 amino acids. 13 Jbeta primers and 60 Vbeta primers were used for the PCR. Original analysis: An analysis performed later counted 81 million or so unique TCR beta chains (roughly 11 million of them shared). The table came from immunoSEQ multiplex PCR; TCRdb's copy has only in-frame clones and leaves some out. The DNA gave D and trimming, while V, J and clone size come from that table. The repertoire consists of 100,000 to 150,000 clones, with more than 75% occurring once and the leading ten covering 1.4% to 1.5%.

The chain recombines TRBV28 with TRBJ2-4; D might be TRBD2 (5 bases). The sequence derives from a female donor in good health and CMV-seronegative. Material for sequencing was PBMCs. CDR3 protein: CASSSSVGLIQYF. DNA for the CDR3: TGTGCCAGCAGCAGTAGCGTGGGCCTCATTCAGTACTTC.